This TCR beta chain is from a study of cytomegalovirus exposure and HLA in healthy donors. The overall study: A later analysis reported the 120 or so validation repertoires used the same platform as the roughly 700 first-cohort repertoires.

The germline V gene encodes CDR1 SGHKS and CDR2 YYEKEE (reference sequence). The CDR3 has 13 residues. Losses at the gene ends were 3 bases for V and 3 bases for J; bases not matched to a gene: 2. The count of this clone is one. The repertoire was sequenced with immunoSEQ multiplex PCR; TCRdb's copy has only in-frame clones and lacks some. This table holds around 60,000 clones, less than 96% found once. The sequence was obtained from a woman aged 18-29 years in good health and CMV-seronegative. This sequence joins TRBV5-5 and TRBJ1-1; 7 bases fit TRBD1. The source material was PBMCs. CDR3 in DNA: TGTGCCAGCAGCTCCGACAGGGACACTGAAGCTTTCTTT. Translating gives CASSSDRDTEAFF. The complete variable domain, with remaining parts taken from reference TRBV5-5 and TRBJ1-1, reads DAGVTQSPTHLIKTRGQQVTLRCSPISGHKSVSWYQQVLGQGPQFIFQYYEKEERGRGNFPDRFSARQFPNYSSELNVNALLLGDSALYLCASSSDRDTEAFFGQGTRLTVV.